This entry features one T cell receptor (beta chain) sequence. Original processing methods: Cell counts per sample came from amplifying reference gene primers. Assay used: immunoSEQ multiplex PCR; TCRdb lists only in-frame clones, some missing. V and J calls and clone size come straight from that table; D and trimming were deduced from the DNA. The sample consists of around 700,000 clones, just under 90% of them appearing once. The data were obtained in a study of blood T cell repertoires in COVID-19. Study overall: Samples representing acute and convalescent COVID-19 were sourced from the United States, Italy and Spain.

The CDR3 spans 15 residues. Trimming pared 7 bases from V and 1 base from J, leaving 14 bases between. From germline, CDR1 is MNHNY and CDR2 SVGAGI (reference sequence). The chain carries TRBV6-6 and TRBJ1-5, with D possibly TRBD1 on 5 matching bases. The sample taken for sequencing was peripheral blood. This receptor was identified in a woman under 30 with acute or convalescent COVID-19. CDR3 protein: CASTLRGESNQPQHF. The CDR3, as DNA: TGTGCCAGCACCCTCCGGGGGGAGAGCAATCAGCCCCAGCATTTT.